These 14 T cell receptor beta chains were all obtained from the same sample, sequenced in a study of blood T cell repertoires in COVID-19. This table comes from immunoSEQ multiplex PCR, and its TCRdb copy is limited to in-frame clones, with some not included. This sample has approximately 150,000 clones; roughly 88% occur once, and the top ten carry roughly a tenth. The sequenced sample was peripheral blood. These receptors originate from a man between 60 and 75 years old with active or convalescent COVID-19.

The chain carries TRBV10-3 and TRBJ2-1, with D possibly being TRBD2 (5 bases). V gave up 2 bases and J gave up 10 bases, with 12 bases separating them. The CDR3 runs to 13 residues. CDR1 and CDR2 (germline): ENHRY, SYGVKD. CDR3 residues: CAISELGSAEQFF. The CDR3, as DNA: TGTGCCATCAGTGAGCTGGGGAGTGCGGAGCAGTTCTTC.

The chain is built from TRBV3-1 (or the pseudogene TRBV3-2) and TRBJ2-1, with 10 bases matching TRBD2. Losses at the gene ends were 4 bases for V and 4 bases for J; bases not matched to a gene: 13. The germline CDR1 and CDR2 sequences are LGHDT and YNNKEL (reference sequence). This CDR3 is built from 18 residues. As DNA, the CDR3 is TGTGCCAGCAGCCGTGGTCTTCCCGGGACTAGCGTATACAATGAGCAGTTCTTC. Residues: CASSRGLPGTSVYNEQFF.

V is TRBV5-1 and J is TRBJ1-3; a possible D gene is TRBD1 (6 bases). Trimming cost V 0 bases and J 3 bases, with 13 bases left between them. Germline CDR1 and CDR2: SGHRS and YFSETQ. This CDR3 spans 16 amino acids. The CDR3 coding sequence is TGCGCCAGCAGCTTGGTCGCGGGGGCGCGTGGAAACACCATATATTTT. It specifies CASSLVAGARGNTIYF.

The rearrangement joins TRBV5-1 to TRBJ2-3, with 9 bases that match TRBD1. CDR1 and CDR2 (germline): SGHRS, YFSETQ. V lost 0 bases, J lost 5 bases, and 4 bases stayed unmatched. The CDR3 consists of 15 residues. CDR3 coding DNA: TGCGCCAGCAGCTTGGGGGACAGGGTCGGAGATACGCAGTATTTT. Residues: CASSLGDRVGDTQYF.

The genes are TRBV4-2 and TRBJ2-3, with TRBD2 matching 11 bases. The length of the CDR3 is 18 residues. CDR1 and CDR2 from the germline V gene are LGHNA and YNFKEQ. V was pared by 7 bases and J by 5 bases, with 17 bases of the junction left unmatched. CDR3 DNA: TGTGCCAGCACCCCAAGAACTAGCGGGAGTTCTTCCGGAGATACGCAGTATTTT. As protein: CASTPRTSGSSSGDTQYF.

CDR3 protein: CASSPLSRTDTQYF. The CDR3 DNA reads TGTGCCAGCAGCCCCCTGAGCCGCACAGATACGCAGTATTTT. The rearrangement links TRBV28 to TRBJ2-3; D is uncertain. The CDR3 consists of 14 residues. V was trimmed by 6 bases and J by 1 base, leaving 11 bases between them. CDR1 is MDHEN and CDR2 is SYDVKM in the germline V gene.

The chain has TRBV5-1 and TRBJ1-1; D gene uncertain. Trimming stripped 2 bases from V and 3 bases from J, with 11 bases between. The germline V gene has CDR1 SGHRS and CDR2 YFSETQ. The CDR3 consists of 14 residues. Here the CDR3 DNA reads TGCGCCAGCAGCTTAGGGCTCGGGGACACTGAAGCTTTCTTT. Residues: CASSLGLGDTEAFF.

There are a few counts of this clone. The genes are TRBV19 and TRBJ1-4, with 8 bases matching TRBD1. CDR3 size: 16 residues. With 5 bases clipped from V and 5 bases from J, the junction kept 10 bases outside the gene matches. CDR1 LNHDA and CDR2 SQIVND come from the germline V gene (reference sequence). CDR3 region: CASSVGTGRSNEKLFF. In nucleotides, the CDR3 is TGTGCCAGTAGTGTGGGGACAGGACGGTCAAATGAAAAACTGTTTTTT.

The CDR3 DNA follows: TGTGCCAGTAGTATCAGACAGGGGAATGAGCAGTTCTTC. Translating it yields CASSIRQGNEQFF. The V gene is TRBV19, the J gene TRBJ2-1, with 8 nucleotides matching TRBD1. Losses at the gene ends were 3 bases for V and 7 bases for J; bases not matched to a gene: 2. CDR1 is LNHDA, CDR2 SQIVND, per germline (reference sequence). CDR3 size: 13 residues.

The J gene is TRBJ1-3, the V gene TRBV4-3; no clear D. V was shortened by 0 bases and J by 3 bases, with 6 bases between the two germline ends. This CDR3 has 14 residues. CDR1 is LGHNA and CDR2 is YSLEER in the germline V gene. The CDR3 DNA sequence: TGCGCCAGCAGCCAAGATACATATGGAAACACCATATATTTT. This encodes CASSQDTYGNTIYF.

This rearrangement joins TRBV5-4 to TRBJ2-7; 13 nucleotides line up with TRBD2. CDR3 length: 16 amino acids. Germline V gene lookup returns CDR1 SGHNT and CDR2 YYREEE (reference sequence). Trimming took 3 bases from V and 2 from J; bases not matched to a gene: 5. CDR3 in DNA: TGTGCCAGCAGCTCCGGACTAGCGGGAGCCCCCTACGAGCAGTACTTC. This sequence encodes CASSSGLAGAPYEQYF. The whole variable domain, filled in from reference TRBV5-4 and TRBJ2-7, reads ETGVTQSPTHLIKTRGQQVTLRCSSQSGHNTVSWYQQALGQGPQFIFQYYREEENGRGNFPPRFSGLQFPNYSSELNVNALELDDSALYLCASSSGLAGAPYEQYFGPGTRLTVT.

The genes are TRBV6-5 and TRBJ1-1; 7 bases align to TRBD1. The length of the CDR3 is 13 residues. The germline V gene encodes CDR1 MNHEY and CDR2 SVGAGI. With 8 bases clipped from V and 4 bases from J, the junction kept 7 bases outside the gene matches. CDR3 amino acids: CASGFHRGTEAFF. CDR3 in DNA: TGTGCCAGCGGATTCCACAGGGGCACTGAAGCTTTCTTT.

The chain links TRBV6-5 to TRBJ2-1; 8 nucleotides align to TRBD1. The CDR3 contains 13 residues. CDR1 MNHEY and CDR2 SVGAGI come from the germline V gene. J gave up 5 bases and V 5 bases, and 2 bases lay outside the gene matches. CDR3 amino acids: CASSTTGDNEQFF. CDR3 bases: TGTGCCAGCAGTACGACAGGGGACAATGAGCAGTTCTTC.

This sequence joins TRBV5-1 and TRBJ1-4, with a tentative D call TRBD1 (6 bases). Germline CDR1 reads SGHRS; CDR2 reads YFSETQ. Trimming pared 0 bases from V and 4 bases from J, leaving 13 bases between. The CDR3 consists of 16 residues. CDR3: CASSLVPGTLNEKLFF. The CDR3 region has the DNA TGCGCCAGCAGCTTGGTCCCCGGGACACTTAATGAAAAACTGTTTTTT. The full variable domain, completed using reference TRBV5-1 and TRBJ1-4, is KAGVTQTPRYLIKTRGQQVTLSCSPISGHRSVSWYQQTPGQGLQFLFEYFSETQRNKGNFPGRFSGRQFSNSRSEMNVSTLELGDSALYLCASSLVPGTLNEKLFFGSGTQLSVL.